This T cell receptor beta chain was observed in a study of control samples from healthy donors and cancer patients. V was shortened by 3 bases and J by 2 bases, with 11 bases between the two germline ends. CDR3 length: 14 amino acids. The germline gives CDR1 ENHRY, CDR2 SYGVKD. Some clones are missing from TCRdb's copy, which holds only in-frame ones; the method was immunoSEQ multiplex PCR. The repertoire includes approximately 100,000 clones, 80% to 95% of them detected once, and approximately 3% sits in the top ten. The material sequenced was blood. The origin of this receptor is a human donor in good health. The donor label of this sample is uncertain. This sequence joins TRBV10-3 and TRBJ2-7; TRBD1 might be the D (6 bases). The CDR3 spells CAISDRDTPYEQYF. The CDR3 DNA sequence: TGTGCCATCAGTGACCGGGACACACCCTACGAGCAGTACTTC.